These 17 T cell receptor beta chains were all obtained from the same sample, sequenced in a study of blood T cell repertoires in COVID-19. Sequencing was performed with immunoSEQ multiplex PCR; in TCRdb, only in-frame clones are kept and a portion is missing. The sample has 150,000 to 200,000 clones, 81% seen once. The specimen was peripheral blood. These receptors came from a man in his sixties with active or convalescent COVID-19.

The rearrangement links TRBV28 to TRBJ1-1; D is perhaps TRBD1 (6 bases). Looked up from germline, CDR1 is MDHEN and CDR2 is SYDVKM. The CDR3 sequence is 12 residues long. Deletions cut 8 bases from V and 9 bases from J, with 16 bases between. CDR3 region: CASSTGTGQAFF. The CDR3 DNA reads TGTGCCAGCTCAACAGGGACGGGGCAAGCTTTCTTT. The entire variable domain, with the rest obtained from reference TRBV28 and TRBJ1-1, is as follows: DVKVTQSSRYLVKRTGEKVFLECVQDMDHENMFWYRQDPGLGLRLIYFSYDVKMKEKGDIPEGYSVSREKKERFSLILESASTNQTSMYLCASSTGTGQAFFGQGTRLTVV.

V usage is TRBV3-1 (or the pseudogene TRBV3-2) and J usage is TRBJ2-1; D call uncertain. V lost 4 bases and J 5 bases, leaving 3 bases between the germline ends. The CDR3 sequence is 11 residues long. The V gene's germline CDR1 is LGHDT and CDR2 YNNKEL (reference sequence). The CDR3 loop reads CASSLNNEQFF. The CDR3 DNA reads TGTGCCAGCAGCCTTAACAATGAGCAGTTCTTC.

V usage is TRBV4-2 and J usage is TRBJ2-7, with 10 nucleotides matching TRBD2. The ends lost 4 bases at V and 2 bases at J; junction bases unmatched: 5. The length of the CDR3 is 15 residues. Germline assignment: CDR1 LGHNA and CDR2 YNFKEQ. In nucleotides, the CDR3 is TGTGCCAGCAGCCGCGGACTAGCGGTAACCTACGAGCAGTACTTC. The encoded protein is CASSRGLAVTYEQYF.

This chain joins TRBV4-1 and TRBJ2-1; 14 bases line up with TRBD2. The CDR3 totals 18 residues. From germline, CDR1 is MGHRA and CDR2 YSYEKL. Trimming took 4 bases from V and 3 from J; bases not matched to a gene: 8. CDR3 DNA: TGCGCCAGCAGCCCGGGACTAGCGGGAGCGGGGCTCTACAATGAGCAGTTCTTC. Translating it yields CASSPGLAGAGLYNEQFF.

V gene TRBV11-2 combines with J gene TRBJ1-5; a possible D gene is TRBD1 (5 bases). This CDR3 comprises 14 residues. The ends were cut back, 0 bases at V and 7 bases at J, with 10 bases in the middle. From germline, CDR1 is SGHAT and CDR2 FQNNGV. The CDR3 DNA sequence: TGTGCCAGCAGCTTAGATGGGGCAAAGCAGCCCCAGCATTTT. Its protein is CASSLDGAKQPQHF.

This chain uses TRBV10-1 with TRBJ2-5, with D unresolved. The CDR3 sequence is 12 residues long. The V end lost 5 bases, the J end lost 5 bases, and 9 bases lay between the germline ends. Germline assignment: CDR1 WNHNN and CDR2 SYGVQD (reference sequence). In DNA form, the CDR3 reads TGCGCCAGCAGTCCAGCCGGGGAGACCCAGTACTTC. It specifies CASSPAGETQYF.

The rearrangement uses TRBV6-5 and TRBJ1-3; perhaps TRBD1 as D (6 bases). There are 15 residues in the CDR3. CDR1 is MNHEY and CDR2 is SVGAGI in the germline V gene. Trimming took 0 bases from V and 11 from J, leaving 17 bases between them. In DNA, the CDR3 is TGTGCCAGCAGTTACTCAGGCAGGGGAAACCGCCCCATATATTTT. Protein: CASSYSGRGNRPIYF.

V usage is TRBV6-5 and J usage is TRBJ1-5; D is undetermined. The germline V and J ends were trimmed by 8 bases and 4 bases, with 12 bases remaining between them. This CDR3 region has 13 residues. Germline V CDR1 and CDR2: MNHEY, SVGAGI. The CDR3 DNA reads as TGTGCCAGCGCCGGCCAACTAAATCAGCCCCAGCATTTT. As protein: CASAGQLNQPQHF.

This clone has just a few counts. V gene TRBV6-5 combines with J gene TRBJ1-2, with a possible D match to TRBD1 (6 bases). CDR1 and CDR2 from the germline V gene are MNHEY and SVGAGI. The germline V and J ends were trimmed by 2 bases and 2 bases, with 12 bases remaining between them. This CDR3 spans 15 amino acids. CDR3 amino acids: CASSYTPQGNYGYTF. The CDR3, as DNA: TGTGCCAGCAGTTACACCCCACAGGGCAACTATGGCTACACCTTC.

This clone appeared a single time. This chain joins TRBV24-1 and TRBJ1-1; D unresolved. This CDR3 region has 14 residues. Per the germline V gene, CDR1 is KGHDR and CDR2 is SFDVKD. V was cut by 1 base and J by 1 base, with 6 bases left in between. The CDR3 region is CATSDFGANTEAFF. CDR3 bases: TGTGCCACCAGTGATTTCGGTGCGAACACTGAAGCTTTCTTT.

The CDR3 DNA is TGTGCCAGCAGTTTGGCGGGAGGCCCCACCTACGAGCAGTACTTC. This sequence encodes CASSLAGGPTYEQYF. This chain uses TRBV28 with TRBJ2-7; TRBD2 agrees at 8 bases. V lost 3 bases to trimming and J lost 2 bases; unmatched junction nucleotides: 6. CDR3 size: 15 residues. The V gene's germline CDR1 is MDHEN and CDR2 SYDVKM.

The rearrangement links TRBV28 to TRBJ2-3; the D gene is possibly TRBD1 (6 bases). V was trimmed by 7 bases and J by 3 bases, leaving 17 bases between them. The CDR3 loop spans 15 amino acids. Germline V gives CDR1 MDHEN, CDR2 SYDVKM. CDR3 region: CASTNPGVSTDTQYF. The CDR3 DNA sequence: TGTGCCAGCACGAACCCAGGGGTTAGTACAGATACGCAGTATTTT.

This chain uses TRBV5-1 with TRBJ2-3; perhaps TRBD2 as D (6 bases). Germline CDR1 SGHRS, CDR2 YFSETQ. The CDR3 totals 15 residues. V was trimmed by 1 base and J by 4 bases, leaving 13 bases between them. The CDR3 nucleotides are TGCGCCAGCAGCTTGAGGGGAGGAGGCGCAGATACGCAGTATTTT. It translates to CASSLRGGGADTQYF. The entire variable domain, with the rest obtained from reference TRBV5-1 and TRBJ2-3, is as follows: KAGVTQTPRYLIKTRGQQVTLSCSPISGHRSVSWYQQTPGQGLQFLFEYFSETQRNKGNFPGRFSGRQFSNSRSEMNVSTLELGDSALYLCASSLRGGGADTQYFGPGTRLTVL.

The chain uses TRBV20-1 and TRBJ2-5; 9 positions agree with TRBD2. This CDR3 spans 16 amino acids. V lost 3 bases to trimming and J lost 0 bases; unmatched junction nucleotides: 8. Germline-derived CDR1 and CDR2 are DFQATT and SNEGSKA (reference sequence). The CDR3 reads CSASNLAGLHQETQYF. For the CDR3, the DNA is TGCAGTGCTAGTAATCTAGCGGGGCTACACCAAGAGACCCAGTACTTC.

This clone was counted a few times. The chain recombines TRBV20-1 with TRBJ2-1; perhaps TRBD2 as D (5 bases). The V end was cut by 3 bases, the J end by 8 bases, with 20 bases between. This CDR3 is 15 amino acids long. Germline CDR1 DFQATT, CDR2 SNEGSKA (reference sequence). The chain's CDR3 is CSASKRDIGVDEQFF. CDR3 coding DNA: TGCAGTGCTAGTAAACGGGATATTGGGGTGGATGAGCAGTTCTTC.

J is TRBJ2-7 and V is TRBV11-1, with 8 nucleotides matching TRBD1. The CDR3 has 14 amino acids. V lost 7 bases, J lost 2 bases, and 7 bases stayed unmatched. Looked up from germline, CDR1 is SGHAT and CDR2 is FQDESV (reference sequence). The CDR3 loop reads CASTRGQVPYEQYF. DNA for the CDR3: TGTGCCAGCACCCGGGGACAGGTCCCCTACGAGCAGTACTTC.

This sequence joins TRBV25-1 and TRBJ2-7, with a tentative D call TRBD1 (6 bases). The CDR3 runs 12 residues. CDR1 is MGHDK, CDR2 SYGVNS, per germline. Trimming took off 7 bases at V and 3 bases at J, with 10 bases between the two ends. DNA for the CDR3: TGTGCCAGCACCGGACAGAGCTACGAGCAGTACTTC. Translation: CASTGQSYEQYF.